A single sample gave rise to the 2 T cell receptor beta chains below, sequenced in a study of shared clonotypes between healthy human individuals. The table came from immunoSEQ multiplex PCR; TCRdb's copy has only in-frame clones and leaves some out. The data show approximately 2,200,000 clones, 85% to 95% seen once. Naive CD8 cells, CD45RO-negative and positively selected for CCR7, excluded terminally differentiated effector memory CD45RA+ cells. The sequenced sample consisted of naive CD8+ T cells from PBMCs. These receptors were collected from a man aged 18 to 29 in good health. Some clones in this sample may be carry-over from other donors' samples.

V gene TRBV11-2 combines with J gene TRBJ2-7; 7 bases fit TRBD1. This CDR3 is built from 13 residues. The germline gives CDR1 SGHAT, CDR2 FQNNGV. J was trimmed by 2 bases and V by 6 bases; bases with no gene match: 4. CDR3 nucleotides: TGTGCCAGCAGGCCGAGGGGGCCCTACGAGCAGTACTTC. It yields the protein CASRPRGPYEQYF.

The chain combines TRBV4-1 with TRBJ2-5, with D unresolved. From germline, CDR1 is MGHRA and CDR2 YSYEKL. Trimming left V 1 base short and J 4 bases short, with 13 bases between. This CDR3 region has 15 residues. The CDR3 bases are TGCGCCAGCAGCCAAGTGGATGGTTTTGGAGAGACCCAGTACTTC. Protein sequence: CASSQVDGFGETQYF.